These 23 T cell receptor beta chains originate from one sample sequenced in a study of blood T cell repertoires in COVID-19. The method was immunoSEQ multiplex PCR; TCRdb's version includes in-frame clones alone and lacks a portion of them. The sample has 250,000 or so clones; over 90% are singletons. Specimen: peripheral blood. The receptor set was obtained from a man in his thirties or forties with COVID-19, enrolled during active disease.

This clone was picked up a small number of times. The CDR3 region is CASSLVQGERSPLHF. The CDR3 coding sequence is TGTGCCAGCAGCTTAGTGCAGGGGGAGAGGTCACCCCTCCACTTT. V gene TRBV7-9 combines with J gene TRBJ1-6; 7 nucleotides align to TRBD1. This CDR3 is built from 15 residues. Germline-derived CDR1 and CDR2 are SEHNR and FQNEAQ (reference sequence). The J segment lost 10 bases and the V segment lost 1 base, leaving 7 bases of the junction unmatched.

This sequence joins TRBV10-1 and TRBJ1-1; D is undetermined. The CDR3 totals 13 residues. CDR1 WNHNN and CDR2 SYGVQD come from the germline V gene (reference sequence). V shed 2 bases and J shed 1 base, with 5 bases lying between them. The DNA for the CDR3 is TGCGCCAGCAGTGAGAGCCCGAACACTGAAGCTTTCTTT. This translates into CASSESPNTEAFF.

The chain joins TRBV5-1 to TRBJ2-1; 8 bases line up with TRBD2. Germline CDR1 SGHRS, CDR2 YFSETQ. CDR3 length: 15 amino acids. The J segment lost 2 bases and the V segment lost 0 bases, leaving 1 base of the junction unmatched. The CDR3 sequence is CASSLAGLAYNEQFF. In DNA form, the CDR3 reads TGCGCCAGCAGCTTGGCGGGACTAGCCTACAATGAGCAGTTCTTC.

The chain carries TRBV11-2 and TRBJ2-3, with 11 bases that match TRBD2. This CDR3 has 16 residues. Trimming took 1 base from V and 6 from J; bases not matched to a gene: 6. The germline V gene encodes CDR1 SGHAT and CDR2 FQNNGV. The CDR3 nucleotides are TGTGCCAGCAGCTTAGGACTAGCGGGGTTTGGCGATACGCAGTATTTT. Protein product: CASSLGLAGFGDTQYF. The whole variable domain, filled in from reference TRBV11-2 and TRBJ2-3, reads EAGVAQSPRYKIIEKRQSVAFWCNPISGHATLYWYQQILGQGPKLLIQFQNNGVVDDSQLPKDRFSAERLKGVDSTLKIQPAKLEDSAVYLCASSLGLAGFGDTQYFGPGTRLTVL.

The chain joins TRBV4-2 to TRBJ1-4; a possible D gene is TRBD1 (6 bases). The ends were cut back, 2 bases at V and 2 bases at J, with 9 bases in the middle. The CDR3 is made up of 15 amino acids. Germline CDR1 and CDR2: LGHNA and YNFKEQ. The CDR3 coding sequence is TGTGCCAGCAGCCAACCGGGACATACTAATGAAAAACTGTTTTTT. Protein product: CASSQPGHTNEKLFF.

The chain combines TRBV9 with TRBJ1-2; TRBD1 is a possible D gene (6 bases). Trimming took 0 bases from V and 4 from J, leaving 13 bases between them. The V gene's germline CDR1 is SGDLS and CDR2 YYNGEE. The CDR3 spans 15 residues. CDR3 bases: TGTGCCAGCAGCGTAGCACCAGGGACACCCTATGGCTACACCTTC. Amino acids: CASSVAPGTPYGYTF. The whole variable domain, remainder taken from reference TRBV9 and TRBJ1-2, is DSGVTQTPKHLITATGQRVTLRCSPRSGDLSVYWYQQSLDQGLQFLIQYYNGEERAKGNILERFSAQQFPDLHSELNLSSLELGDSALYFCASSVAPGTPYGYTFGSGTRLTVV.

This rearrangement joins TRBV12-3 or TRBV12-4 to TRBJ1-2; D might be TRBD1 (6 bases). V was trimmed by 4 bases and J by 8 bases, leaving 11 bases between them. The CDR3 runs to 12 residues. The CDR3 is CASSWGHYGYTF. CDR3 DNA: TGTGCCAGCAGTTGGGGACATTACGGCTACACCTTC.

This clone was picked up one time. The chain uses TRBV3-1 (or the pseudogene TRBV3-2) and TRBJ1-2; 7 bases agree with TRBD1. Trimming cost V 4 bases and J 4 bases; bases outside gene matches: 9. The V gene's germline CDR1 is LGHDT and CDR2 YNNKEL (reference sequence). The CDR3 is 15 residues long. The CDR3 is CASSLSSTGAYGYTF. In DNA form, the CDR3 reads TGTGCCAGCAGCCTAAGTTCAACAGGGGCCTATGGCTACACCTTC.

The CDR3 DNA is TGTGCCAGCAGTACCGCAGGGTACACTGAAGCTTTCTTT. Translating it yields CASSTAGYTEAFF. This rearrangement joins TRBV12-3 or TRBV12-4 to TRBJ1-1, with D possibly being TRBD1 (5 bases). Between the trimmed V and J ends, which lost 5 bases and 3 bases, there was a span of 10 bases. This CDR3 has 13 amino acids.

The V and J genes are TRBV14 and TRBJ1-1; D remains unclear. V was cut by 0 bases and J by 5 bases, with 16 bases left in between. Germline V gene lookup returns CDR1 SGHDN and CDR2 FVKESK. The CDR3 sequence is 16 residues long. CDR3 residues: CASSQDGVGRGTEAFF. CDR3 DNA sequence: TGTGCCAGCAGCCAAGACGGGGTAGGTAGAGGGACTGAAGCTTTCTTT.

V and J are TRBV19 and TRBJ1-2, with TRBD1 matching over 10 bases. This CDR3 is 15 amino acids long. Trimming cost V 7 bases and J 6 bases; bases outside gene matches: 11. In germline, CDR1 is LNHDA, CDR2 SQIVND (reference sequence). CDR3 DNA sequence: TGTGCCAGTACCCCGACCACGGACAGGGGGAATGGCTACACCTTC. The encoded protein is CASTPTTDRGNGYTF.

The chain couples TRBV9 to TRBJ2-7; perhaps TRBD2 as D (6 bases). CDR3 length: 16 residues. Trimming cost V 3 bases and J 2 bases, with 18 bases left between them. Germline-derived CDR1 and CDR2 are SGDLS and YYNGEE. The CDR3 reads CASSAGPEPGAYEQYF. The CDR3 DNA reads as TGTGCCAGCAGCGCCGGACCGGAACCGGGAGCCTACGAGCAGTACTTC.

This clone was counted once. The genes are TRBV11-2 and TRBJ1-3; D not resolved. Per the germline V gene, CDR1 is SGHAT and CDR2 is FQNNGV. V shed 1 base and J shed 0 bases, with 10 bases lying between them. The CDR3 is made up of 16 amino acids. The CDR3 loop reads CASSLARLISGNTIYF. CDR3 nucleotides: TGTGCCAGCAGCTTAGCGCGGCTCATCTCTGGAAACACCATATATTTT.

This chain's CDR3 is CAWTSNLDSPLHF. CDR3 DNA: TGTGCCTGGACCTCTAACCTAGATTCACCCCTCCACTTT. This rearrangement joins TRBV30 to TRBJ1-6, with D uncertain. CDR1 GTSNPN and CDR2 SVGIG come from the germline V gene (reference sequence). The CDR3 has 13 amino acids. V lost 4 bases and J lost 8, with 12 bases in between. Full variable domain (rest looked up from reference TRBV30 and TRBJ1-6): SQTIHQWPATLVQPVGSPLSLECTVEGTSNPNLYWYRQAAGRGLQLLFYSVGIGQISSEVPQNLSASRPQDRQFILSSKKLLLSDSGFYLCAWTSNLDSPLHFGNGTRLTVT.

The chain joins TRBV9 to TRBJ1-1, with D tentatively TRBD1 (5 bases). In germline, CDR1 is SGDLS, CDR2 YYNGEE. This CDR3 region has 15 residues. V dropped 0 bases and J dropped 4 bases, with 13 bases sitting between them. The CDR3 is CASSVESAGSTEAFF. In DNA form, the CDR3 reads TGTGCCAGCAGCGTAGAGTCGGCAGGGTCCACTGAAGCTTTCTTT.

This clone has a single count. The rearrangement joins TRBV15 to TRBJ2-5; TRBD2 agrees at 7 bases. The germline gives CDR1 LNHNV, CDR2 YYDKDF (reference sequence). V shed 4 bases and J 2 bases; nucleotides not matched to a gene: 7. CDR3 length: 15 residues. The chain's CDR3 is CATSKSGDPQETQYF. The CDR3 DNA reads as TGTGCCACCAGCAAAAGCGGGGACCCTCAAGAGACCCAGTACTTC. Filled out from reference TRBV15 and TRBJ2-5, the complete variable domain reads DAMVIQNPRYQVTQFGKPVTLSCSQTLNHNVMYWYQQKSSQAPKLLFHYYDKDFNNEADTPDNFQSRRPNTSFCFLDIRSPGLGDTAMYLCATSKSGDPQETQYFGPGTRLLVL.

This chain connects TRBV6-4 to TRBJ1-1, with unresolved D. With 4 bases removed from V and 1 base from J, the gap between germline ends came to 7 bases. The CDR3 has 13 amino acids. Germline CDR1 is MRHNA and CDR2 is SNTAGT. The CDR3 loop is CASSVTENTEAFF. CDR3 DNA sequence: TGTGCCAGCAGTGTAACAGAGAACACTGAAGCTTTCTTT.

The CDR3 region is CASSEVGGSNEKLFF. The CDR3 DNA reads TGTGCCAGCAGTGAAGTTGGAGGGAGTAATGAAAAACTGTTTTTT. The chain has TRBV6-1 and TRBJ1-4; D remains unclear. Germline V gene sequence: CDR1 MNHNS, CDR2 SASEGT. V lost 1 base to trimming and J lost 4 bases, with 10 bases between them. The length of the CDR3 is 15 residues.

The V gene is TRBV24-1, the J gene TRBJ2-5; possibly TRBD1 for D (5 bases). This CDR3 region has 15 residues. The V gene's germline CDR1 is KGHDR and CDR2 SFDVKD. The V gene lost 4 bases and the J gene lost 1 base, with 12 bases spanning the gap. CDR3 amino acids: CATSENTGAQETQYF. The CDR3 DNA follows: TGTGCCACCAGTGAAAATACAGGCGCCCAAGAGACCCAGTACTTC.

The chain is built from TRBV27 and TRBJ1-5, with 7 bases identical to TRBD1. The CDR3 runs 17 residues. CDR1 is MNHEY and CDR2 is SMNVEV in the germline V gene (reference sequence). J was trimmed by 0 bases and V by 6 bases; bases with no gene match: 11. DNA of the CDR3: TGTGCCAGCAGGAAAGCTACAGGGGACGGTAGCAATCAGCCCCAGCATTTT. This sequence encodes CASRKATGDGSNQPQHF.

The chain is built from TRBV4-1 and TRBJ2-4; 13 positions match TRBD2. The J segment lost 0 bases and the V segment lost 1 base, leaving 3 bases of the junction unmatched. Germline V gene data show CDR1 as MGHRA and CDR2 as YSYEKL. This CDR3 comprises 18 residues. CDR3 residues: CASSQGLAGGLAKNIQYF. CDR3 bases: TGCGCCAGCAGCCAAGGACTAGCGGGGGGACTAGCCAAAAACATTCAGTACTTC.

This clone was seen once. The V and J genes are TRBV27 and TRBJ1-1, with D unresolved. CDR1 is MNHEY, CDR2 SMNVEV, per germline (reference sequence). V was shortened by 5 bases and J by 5 bases, with 12 bases between the two germline ends. The CDR3 has 13 amino acids. The CDR3 reads CASSKLGRTEAFF. CDR3 in DNA: TGTGCCAGCAGTAAACTGGGGAGAACTGAAGCTTTCTTT.

With regard to this clone: The same CDR3 can be traced to other DNA sequences in this sample. The chain recombines TRBV18 with TRBJ2-5; D possibly corresponds to TRBD1 (5 bases). V shed 6 bases and J shed 4 bases, with 9 bases lying between them. The germline V gene encodes CDR1 KGHSH and CDR2 LQKENI. The CDR3 loop spans 12 amino acids. The CDR3 spells CASSPRGETQYF. CDR3 coding DNA: TGTGCCAGCTCGCCAAGGGGAGAGACCCAGTACTTC.